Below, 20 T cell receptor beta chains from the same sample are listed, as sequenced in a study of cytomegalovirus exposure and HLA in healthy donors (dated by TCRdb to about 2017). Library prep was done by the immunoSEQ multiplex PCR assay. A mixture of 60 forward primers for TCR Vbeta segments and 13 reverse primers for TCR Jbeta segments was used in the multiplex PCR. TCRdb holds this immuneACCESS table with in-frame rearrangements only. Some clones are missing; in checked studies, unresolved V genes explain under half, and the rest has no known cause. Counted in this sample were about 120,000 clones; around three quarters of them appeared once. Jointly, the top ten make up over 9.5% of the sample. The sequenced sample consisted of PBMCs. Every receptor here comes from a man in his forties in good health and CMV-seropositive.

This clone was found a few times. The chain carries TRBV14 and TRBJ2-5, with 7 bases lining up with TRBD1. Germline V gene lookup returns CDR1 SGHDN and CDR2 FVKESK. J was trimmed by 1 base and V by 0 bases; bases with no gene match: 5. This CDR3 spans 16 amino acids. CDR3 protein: CASSQEGWDSQETQYF. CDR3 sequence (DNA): TGTGCCAGCAGCCAAGAAGGTTGGGACAGCCAAGAGACCCAGTACTTC.

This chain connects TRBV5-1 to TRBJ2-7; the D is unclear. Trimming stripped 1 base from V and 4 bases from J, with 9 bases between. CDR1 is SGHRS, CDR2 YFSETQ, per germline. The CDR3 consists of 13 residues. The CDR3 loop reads CASSLWRDYEQYF. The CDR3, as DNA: TGCGCCAGCAGCTTGTGGAGAGATTACGAGCAGTACTTC.

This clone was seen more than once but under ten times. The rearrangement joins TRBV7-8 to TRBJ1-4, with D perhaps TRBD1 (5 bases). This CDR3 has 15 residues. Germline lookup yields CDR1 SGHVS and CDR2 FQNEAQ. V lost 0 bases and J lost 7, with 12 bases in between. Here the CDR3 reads CASSLAGGGREKLFF. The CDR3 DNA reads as TGTGCCAGCAGCTTAGCCGGGGGTGGGCGTGAAAAACTGTTTTTT.

The CDR3 reads CASSLGLAGSNEQFF. CDR3 bases: TGTGCCAGCAGCTTGGGACTAGCGGGATCCAATGAGCAGTTCTTC. This chain uses TRBV5-5 with TRBJ2-1; 11 nucleotides match TRBD2. Trimming cost V 0 bases and J 6 bases; bases outside gene matches: 2. This CDR3 has 15 residues. Germline CDR1 is SGHKS and CDR2 is YYEKEE (reference sequence).

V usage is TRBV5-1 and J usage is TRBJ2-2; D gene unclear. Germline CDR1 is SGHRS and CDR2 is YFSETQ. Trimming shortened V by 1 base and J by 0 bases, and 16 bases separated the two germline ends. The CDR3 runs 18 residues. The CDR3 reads CASSLPAREIANTGELFF. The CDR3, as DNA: TGCGCCAGCAGCTTGCCTGCGCGTGAGATCGCGAACACCGGGGAGCTGTTTTTT.

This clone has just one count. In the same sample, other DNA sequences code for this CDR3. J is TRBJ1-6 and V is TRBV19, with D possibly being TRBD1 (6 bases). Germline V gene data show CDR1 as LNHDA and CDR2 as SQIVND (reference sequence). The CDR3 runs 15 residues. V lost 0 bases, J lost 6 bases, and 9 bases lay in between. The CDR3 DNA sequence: TGTGCCAGTAGTATAGATCCCAGGGGTAATTCACCCCTCCACTTT. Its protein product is CASSIDPRGNSPLHF.

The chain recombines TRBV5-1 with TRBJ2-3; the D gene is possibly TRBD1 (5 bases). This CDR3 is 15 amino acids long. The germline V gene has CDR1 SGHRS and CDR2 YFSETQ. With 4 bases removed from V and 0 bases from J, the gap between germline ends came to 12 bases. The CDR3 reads CASSHGRQSTDTQYF. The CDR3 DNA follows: TGCGCCAGCAGCCACGGAAGACAGAGCACAGATACGCAGTATTTT.

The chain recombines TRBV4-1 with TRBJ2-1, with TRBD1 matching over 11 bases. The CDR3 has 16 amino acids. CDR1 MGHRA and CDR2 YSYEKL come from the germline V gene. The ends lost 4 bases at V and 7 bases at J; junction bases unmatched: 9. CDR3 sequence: CASSRSGTGGWNEQFF. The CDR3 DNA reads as TGCGCCAGCAGCCGCTCGGGGACAGGGGGTTGGAATGAGCAGTTCTTC.

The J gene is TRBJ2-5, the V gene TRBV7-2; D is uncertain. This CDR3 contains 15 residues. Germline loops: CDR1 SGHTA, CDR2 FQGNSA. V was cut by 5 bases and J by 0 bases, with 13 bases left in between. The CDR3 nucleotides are TGTGCCAGCAGCCCCCGTGGAGAATACCAAGAGACCCAGTACTTC. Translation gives CASSPRGEYQETQYF.

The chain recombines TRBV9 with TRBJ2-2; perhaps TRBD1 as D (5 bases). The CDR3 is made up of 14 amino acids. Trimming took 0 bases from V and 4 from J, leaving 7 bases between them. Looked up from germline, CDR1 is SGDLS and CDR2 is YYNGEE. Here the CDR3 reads CASSVGDSTGELFF. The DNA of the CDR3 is TGTGCCAGCAGCGTAGGCGACAGCACCGGGGAGCTGTTTTTT.

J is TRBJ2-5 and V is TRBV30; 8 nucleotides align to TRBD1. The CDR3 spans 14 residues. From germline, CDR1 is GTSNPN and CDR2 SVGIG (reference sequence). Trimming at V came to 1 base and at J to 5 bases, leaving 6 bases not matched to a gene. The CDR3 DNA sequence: TGTGCCTGGAGTGATGGACAGGGATCGGAGACCCAGTACTTC. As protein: CAWSDGQGSETQYF.

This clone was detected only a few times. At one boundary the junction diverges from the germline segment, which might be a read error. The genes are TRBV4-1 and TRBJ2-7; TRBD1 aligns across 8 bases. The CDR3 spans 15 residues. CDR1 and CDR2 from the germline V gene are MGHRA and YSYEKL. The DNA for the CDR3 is TGCGCCAGCAGTCAAGTCCAGGGGGCGGGTTACGAGCAGTACTTC. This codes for CASSQVQGAGYEQYF.

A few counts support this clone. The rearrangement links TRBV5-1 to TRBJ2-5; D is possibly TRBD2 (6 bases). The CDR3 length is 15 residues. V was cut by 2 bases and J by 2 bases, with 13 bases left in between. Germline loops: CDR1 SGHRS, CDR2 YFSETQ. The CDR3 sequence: CASSLLGLAQETQYF. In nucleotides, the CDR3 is TGCGCCAGCAGCTTATTGGGGCTAGCGCAAGAGACCCAGTACTTC. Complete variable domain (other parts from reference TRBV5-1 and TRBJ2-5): KAGVTQTPRYLIKTRGQQVTLSCSPISGHRSVSWYQQTPGQGLQFLFEYFSETQRNKGNFPGRFSGRQFSNSRSEMNVSTLELGDSALYLCASSLLGLAQETQYFGPGTRLLVL.

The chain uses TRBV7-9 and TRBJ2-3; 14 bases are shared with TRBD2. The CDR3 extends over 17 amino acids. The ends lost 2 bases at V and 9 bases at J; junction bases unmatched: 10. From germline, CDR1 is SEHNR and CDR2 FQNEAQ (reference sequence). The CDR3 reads CASSLLRTSGGTRTQYF. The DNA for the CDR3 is TGTGCCAGCAGCTTACTCCGGACTAGCGGGGGGACCCGGACGCAGTATTTT.

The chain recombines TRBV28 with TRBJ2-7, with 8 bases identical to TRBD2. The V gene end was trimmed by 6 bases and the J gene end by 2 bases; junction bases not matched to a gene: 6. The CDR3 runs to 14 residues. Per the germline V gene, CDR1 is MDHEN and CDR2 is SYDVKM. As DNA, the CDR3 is TGTGCCAGCAGAGCTAGCGGGCAAACCTACGAGCAGTACTTC. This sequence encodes CASRASGQTYEQYF.

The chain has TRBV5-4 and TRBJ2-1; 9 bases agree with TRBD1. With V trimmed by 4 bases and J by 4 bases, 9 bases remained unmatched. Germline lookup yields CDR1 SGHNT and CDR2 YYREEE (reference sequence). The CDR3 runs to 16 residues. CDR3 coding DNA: TGTGCCAGCAGCAACCGGGACAGGGAGATTTACAATGAGCAGTTCTTC. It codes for CASSNRDREIYNEQFF.

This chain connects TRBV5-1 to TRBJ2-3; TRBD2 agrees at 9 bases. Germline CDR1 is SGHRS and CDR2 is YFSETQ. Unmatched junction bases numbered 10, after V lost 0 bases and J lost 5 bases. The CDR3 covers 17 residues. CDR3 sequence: CASSLAGGGAVGDTQYF. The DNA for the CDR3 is TGCGCCAGCAGCTTGGCCGGCGGGGGGGCCGTAGGAGATACGCAGTATTTT.

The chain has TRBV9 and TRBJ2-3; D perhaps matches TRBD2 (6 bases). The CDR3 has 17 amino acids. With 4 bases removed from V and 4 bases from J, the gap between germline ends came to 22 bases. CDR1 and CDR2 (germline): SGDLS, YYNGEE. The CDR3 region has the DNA TGTGCCAGCAGCTCCCCCCCGGGAGAGGGCTTTCCAGATACGCAGTATTTT. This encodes CASSSPPGEGFPDTQYF.

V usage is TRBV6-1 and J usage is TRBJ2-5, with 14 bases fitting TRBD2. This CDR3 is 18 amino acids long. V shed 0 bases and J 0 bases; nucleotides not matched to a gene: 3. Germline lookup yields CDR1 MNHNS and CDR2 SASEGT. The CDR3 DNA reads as TGTGCCAGCAGTGAAGCGGGGACTAGCGGGGGAAACCAAGAGACCCAGTACTTC. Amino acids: CASSEAGTSGGNQETQYF.

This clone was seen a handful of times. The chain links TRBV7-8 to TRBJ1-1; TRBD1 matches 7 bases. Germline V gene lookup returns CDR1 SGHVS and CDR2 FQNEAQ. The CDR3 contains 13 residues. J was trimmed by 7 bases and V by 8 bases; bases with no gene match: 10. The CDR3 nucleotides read TGTGCCAGCCAGCTGGCCCGGGACAGTGAAGCTTTCTTT. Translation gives CASQLARDSEAFF. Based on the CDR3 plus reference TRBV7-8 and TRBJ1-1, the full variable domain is GAGVSQSPRYKVAKRGQDVALRCDPISGHVSLFWYQQALGQGPEFLTYFQNEAQLDKSGLPSDRFFAERPEGSVSTLKIQRTQQEDSAVYLCASQLARDSEAFFGQGTRLTVV.